This TCR beta chain appears in the sequencing data of a study of CD8+CD57+ T cells in acquired aplastic anemia (dated by TCRdb to the late 2010s). Background on the whole study: Extracted DNA from sorted CD4+ and CD8+ cells averaged 3.2 ug, ranging from roughly 0.17 to 30 ug. An average of around 9.8 million reads for CD4+ cells and approximately 11 million reads for CD8+ cells was obtained from healthy donor samples.

Inclusive of the bounding cysteine and phenylalanine, the CDR3 is 16 residues long. Solely the CDR3 DNA is kept, with 48 bases framed from the first base. The germline V gene supplies CDR1 KGHDR and CDR2 SFDVKD. The study deep-sequenced TCR repertoires of sorted CD4+ and CD8+ blood T cells from severe aplastic anemia patients and healthy subjects. Ficoll-Paque density gradient centrifugation was used to isolate peripheral blood mononuclear cells. Before DNA was extracted, CD4+ and CD8+ T cells were sorted using either FACS or magnetic beads. With regard to this clonotype: Its antigen has not been determined. One end of the junction varies from germline; a read error may be responsible.

Broader findings and caveats from the paper: No significant difference in CD8+ Simpson's diversity was found between patients and healthy controls (P=0.060). Over 25 CD8+ CDR3 sequences were found in both patients and controls but appeared to be highly expressed in patients and within the immunodominant clones of the patients.

Genomic DNA was used as template for profiling of TCR beta VDJ combinations and CDR3 sequences. TCR repertoire sequencing was run on an Illumina HiSeq 2000. In the authors' own workflow: TRBV/TRBJ rearrangement plots, CDR3 size and DJ length profiles, and Simpson's diversity index were used to evaluate the repertoires. Whichever DNA sequence was most abundant in the deep sequencing data was defined as the immunodominant clone. CDR3 amino acid sequences were screened for sharing across subjects and compared with published repertoires and the VDJdb database. TCRdb reran the public reads through fastp at Q25 and MiXCR, keeping productive beta chains. Identical CDR3 protein sequences are pooled into one entry, listed with their most common genes and DNA. TCRdb's processing, not the authors', yielded these V and J calls. The sample table contains 100,000 to 130,000 distinct CDR3 sequences; only one count was recorded for 40% to 65% of them. The ten largest clonotypes hold 30% to 40% of the sample.

The TCR sequence derives from a human donor in good health, serving as a control. The sample consisted of sorted CD4+, CD8+, or CD8+CD57+ T cells (not recorded which) from PBMCs. The rearranged segments are TRBV24-1 and TRBJ2-5; 8 of the junction bases match TRBD1. CDR3 sequence: CTTSDLNRGMGETQYF. In nucleotide form, the sequence is TGTACCACCAGTGATTTGAACAGGGGGATGGGGGAGACCCAGTACTTC.